What follows are 13 T cell receptor beta chains derived from one specimen sequenced in a study of neurological immune-mediated disorders. TCRdb redid the calling of the 5' RACE reads with MiXCR, one entry per CDR3 protein. This sample has approximately 74,000 distinct CDR3 sequences; about 9.4% occur once, and the top ten carry less than 2%. The sample was PBMCs. These receptors were collected from a man aged 50 to 60 in good health.

This clonotype showed up just once. A single base separates this from a much larger clone, so it may be a read error. The rearrangement joins TRBV6-6 to TRBJ1-4; D perhaps matches TRBD1 (5 bases). CDR1 is MNHNY and CDR2 is SVGAGI in the germline V gene (reference sequence). This CDR3 spans 12 amino acids. In DNA, the CDR3 is TGTGCTTCGACGACGGGGGATGAAAAACTGTTTTTT. This sequence encodes CASTTGDEKLFF.

This clonotype was counted many times. The rearrangement joins TRBV6-2 or TRBV6-3 to TRBJ2-7; D is unclear. V was shortened by 5 bases and J by 1 base, with 18 bases between the two germline ends. Germline V lookup: CDR1 MNHEY, CDR2 SVGEGT. There are 16 residues in the CDR3. For the CDR3, the DNA is TGTGCCAGCAGTCCTGGACCCTCTCGTGGGTCCTACGAGCAGTACTTC. As protein: CASSPGPSRGSYEQYF.

This clonotype was seen ten or more times. The genes are TRBV5-1 and TRBJ2-7; 10 bases are shared with TRBD1. The junction had 8 bases not matched to a gene; V was cut back by 1 base and J by 7 bases. CDR1 is SGHRS and CDR2 is YFSETQ in the germline V gene. This CDR3 contains 15 residues. The CDR3 spells CASSLPRQGAGEQYF. In DNA form, the CDR3 reads TGCGCCAGCAGCTTGCCGAGACAGGGGGCTGGTGAGCAGTACTTC. The whole variable domain, filled in from reference TRBV5-1 and TRBJ2-7, reads KAGVTQTPRYLIKTRGQQVTLSCSPISGHRSVSWYQQTPGQGLQFLFEYFSETQRNKGNFPGRFSGRQFSNSRSEMNVSTLELGDSALYLCASSLPRQGAGEQYFGPGTRLTVT.

This clonotype showed up many times. The chain has TRBV12-3 or TRBV12-4 and TRBJ2-3; D ambiguous. This CDR3 has 11 residues. Trimming cost V 4 bases and J 7 bases, with 6 bases left between them. CDR3 residues: CASSSPHTQYF. CDR3 sequence (DNA): TGTGCCAGCAGTTCTCCTCATACGCAGTATTTT.

A remark on this clonotype: Likely a read error: the CDR3 ends without its conserved phenylalanine or tryptophan. This rearrangement joins TRBV5-1 to TRBJ2-3; tentatively, D is TRBD1 or TRBD2 (5 bases each). Germline assignment: CDR1 SGHRS and CDR2 YFSETQ. Trimming cost V 4 bases and J 2 bases, with 11 bases left between them. The CDR3 is 14 amino acids. Written as DNA, the CDR3 is TGCGCCAGCAGCGGGGGAACCCTCACAGATACGCAGTATTGT. Protein sequence: CASSGGTLTDTQYC.

With regard to this clonotype: One base away lies a much larger clone, so this may be a sequencing read error. DNA for the CDR3: TGTGACACCAGCCCATGGGGACAAGAGACCCAGTACTTC. This translates into CDTSPWGQETQYF. The J gene is TRBJ2-5, the V gene TRBV15; D is ambiguous. The CDR3 covers 13 residues. Germline CDR1 and CDR2: LNHNV and YYDKDF (reference sequence).

The CDR3 DNA sequence: TGTGCCAGCAGCCAAGGACAGAACACTGAAGCTTTCTTT. It specifies CASSQGQNTEAFF. The V call is TRBV3-1, the J call TRBJ1-1; no definite D call. Germline V lookup: CDR1 LGHDT, CDR2 YNNKEL (reference sequence). The germline V and J ends were trimmed by 1 base and 1 base, with 4 bases remaining between them. The length of the CDR3 is 13 residues.

In its sample, this clonotype was seen many times. The chain is built from TRBV12-3 or TRBV12-4 and TRBJ2-7, with a weak D call TRBD1 (5 bases). The ends were cut back, 3 bases at V and 4 bases at J, with 16 bases in the middle. This CDR3 region has 15 residues. This CDR3 reads CASSFSQGNLYEQYF. DNA for the CDR3: TGTGCCAGCAGTTTCTCCCAGGGTAATCTGTACGAGCAGTACTTC.

The table lists this clonotype with many counts. The chain joins TRBV5-5 to TRBJ1-6; 9 positions match TRBD1. The CDR3 extends over 16 amino acids. Germline V gene sequence: CDR1 SGHKS, CDR2 YYEKEE (reference sequence). V lost 4 bases, J lost 9 bases, and 11 bases stayed unmatched. The CDR3 protein is CASSDMGQGGGSPLHF. CDR3 DNA: TGTGCCAGCAGCGACATGGGACAGGGAGGTGGTTCACCCCTCCACTTT.

The chain recombines TRBV6-6 with TRBJ2-1, with TRBD1 matching over 8 bases. Germline V gene sequence: CDR1 MNHNY, CDR2 SVGAGI (reference sequence). The ends lost 10 bases at V and 3 bases at J; junction bases unmatched: 5. The CDR3 runs to 13 residues. CDR3 loop: CANKGQDYNEQFF. The CDR3 DNA reads TGTGCCAACAAGGGACAGGACTACAATGAGCAGTTCTTC.

At least ten counts were recorded for this clonotype. The chain carries TRBV5-1 and TRBJ2-1, with TRBD2 identical over 7 bases. With V trimmed by 4 bases and J by 5 bases, 6 bases remained unmatched. CDR1 and CDR2 (germline): SGHRS, YFSETQ. CDR3 length: 14 residues. CDR3 amino acids: CASSREDADNEQFF. CDR3 nucleotide sequence: TGCGCCAGCAGCCGGGAGGACGCCGACAATGAGCAGTTCTTC.

The chain carries TRBV10-3 and TRBJ2-5; a weak D match, TRBD1 (5 bases). This CDR3 comprises 14 residues. V gave up 2 bases and J gave up 2 bases, with 9 bases separating them. Germline V CDR1 and CDR2: ENHRY, SYGVKD. This chain's CDR3 is CAISEGAGQETQYF. CDR3 DNA: TGTGCCATCAGTGAGGGAGCAGGGCAAGAGACCCAGTACTTC.

This clonotype has just a few counts. CDR3 bases: TGCGCCAGCAGCCAAGATTATGGGGATTTAGACTATGGCTACACCTTC. This translates into CASSQDYGDLDYGYTF. The chain couples TRBV4-3 to TRBJ1-2; the D is unclear. The germline V gene encodes CDR1 LGHNA and CDR2 YSLEER. Trimming stripped 0 bases from V and 3 bases from J, with 14 bases between. There are 16 residues in the CDR3.